Listed below are T cell receptor beta chains from one sample, sequenced in a study of cytomegalovirus exposure and HLA in healthy donors. Generated by immunoSEQ multiplex PCR, the TCRdb table keeps only in-frame clones and is missing some. This repertoire shows about 170,000 clones, 75% to 85% found once; its top ten account for 2% to 2.5%. Sequencing was carried out using PBMCs. The receptor set was obtained from a woman aged 50 to 60 in good health and CMV-seronegative. CDR3s include the opening cysteine and the closing phenylalanine or tryptophan. The order of the fields is CDR3 length, V gene, clone size, D gene, J gene, CDR3 protein, CDR3 DNA. The D gene is left open where the match is weak. Only some rows state a clone size, as once, few, many or a class for expanded clones.

15	TRBV6-6	.	TRBD1	TRBJ1-2	CASRDRGSSNYGYTF	TGTGCCAGCAGAGACAGGGGGTCCTCTAACTATGGCTACACCTTC
13	TRBV7-2	.	.	TRBJ2-1	CASSLGAMIPVFF	TGTGCCAGCAGCTTAGGGGCGATGATTCCGGTGTTCTTC
10	TRBV19	.	.	TRBJ2-1	CASSTRGQFF	TGTGCCAGTAGTACACGGGGGCAGTTCTTC
13	TRBV5-4	once	.	TRBJ2-3	CASSPGSADTQYF	TGTGCCAGCAGCCCCGGGAGTGCAGATACGCAGTATTTT
13	TRBV10-3	.	.	TRBJ1-5	CAISRDSNQPQHF	TGTGCCATCAGCAGGGATAGCAATCAGCCCCAGCATTTT
16	TRBV18	few	.	TRBJ2-2	CASSPEQGGRTGELFF	TGTGCCAGCTCACCGGAACAGGGCGGACGGACCGGGGAGCTGTTTTTT
18	TRBV28	once	.	TRBJ1-6	CASSLAGTQPNSDSPLHF	TGTGCCAGCAGTTTAGCCGGGACTCAGCCGAATTCTGATTCACCCCTCCACTTT
12	TRBV28	few	.	TRBJ2-1	CASSTTGSRGFF	TGTGCCAGCAGTACCACGGGGTCACGCGGGTTCTTC
13	TRBV28	.	.	TRBJ2-2	CALGDKHTGELFF	TGTGCCCTTGGGGACAAGCACACCGGGGAGCTGTTTTTT
15	TRBV5-6	.	.	TRBJ2-5	CASQLAVPREETQYF	TGTGCCAGCCAGCTTGCGGTTCCGAGGGAAGAGACCCAGTACTTC
11	TRBV6-5	.	.	TRBJ2-7	CASSSAYEQYF	TGTGCCAGCAGTTCCGCCTACGAGCAGTACTTC
13	TRBV28	.	.	TRBJ1-2	CASKNRDGYGYTF	TGTGCCAGCAAAAACAGGGACGGTTATGGCTACACCTTC
15	TRBV18	.	.	TRBJ1-2	CASSLGQSHSYGYTF	TGTGCCAGCTCCCTCGGACAGTCCCATAGCTATGGCTACACCTTC
12	TRBV6-5	.	TRBD1	TRBJ1-2	CASSGDRDGYTF	TGTGCCAGCAGTGGGGACAGGGATGGCTACACCTTC
15	TRBV7-8	few	TRBD1	TRBJ2-7	CASSAAGGASYEQYF	TGTGCCAGCAGTGCAGCAGGGGGCGCCTCCTACGAGCAGTACTTC
14	TRBV10-2	.	TRBD2	TRBJ2-1	CASTPVLAGAEQFF	TGCGCCAGCACCCCTGTCCTAGCGGGAGCTGAGCAGTTCTTC
14	TRBV7-9	.	.	TRBJ1-6	CASSLEAFNSPLHF	TGTGCCAGCAGCTTAGAAGCTTTTAATTCACCCCTCCACTTT
16	TRBV28	.	TRBD2	TRBJ2-1	CASSSPGLAGVDEQFF	TGTGCCAGCAGTTCCCCCGGACTAGCGGGAGTGGATGAGCAGTTCTTC
15	TRBV7-9	once	.	TRBJ2-5	CSSSLIQGASETQYF	TGTTCCAGCAGCTTAATCCAGGGTGCGTCGGAGACCCAGTACTTC
15	TRBV7-9	.	TRBD1	TRBJ2-3	CASSRHRGQGDTQYF	TGTGCCAGCAGCCGACACAGGGGGCAGGGAGATACGCAGTATTTT
14	TRBV28	.	.	TRBJ2-3	CASSLAGGRDTQYF	TGTGCCAGCAGTTTAGCAGGGGGGAGAGATACGCAGTATTTT
15	TRBV27	.	.	TRBJ1-4	CASSLDRATNEKLFF	TGTGCCAGCAGCCTAGACCGAGCAACTAATGAAAAACTGTTTTTT
15	TRBV5-1	.	TRBD2	TRBJ2-7	CASSSGLAGTYEQYF	TGCGCCAGCAGCTCTGGACTAGCGGGGACCTACGAGCAGTACTTC
16	TRBV7-8	.	TRBD1	TRBJ1-1	CASSLARTGGNTEAFF	TGTGCCAGCAGCTTAGCTAGAACAGGGGGGAACACTGAAGCTTTCTTT
11	TRBV2	few	.	TRBJ2-7	CASSPTYEQYF	TGTGCCAGCAGTCCCACCTACGAGCAGTACTTC
13	TRBV11-2	.	TRBD1	TRBJ2-7	CASIGTVSYEQYF	TGTGCCAGCATCGGGACAGTTTCCTACGAGCAGTACTTC
15	TRBV5-5	.	TRBD1	TRBJ2-1	CASSAGQGVNNEQFF	TGTGCCAGCAGCGCGGGACAGGGGGTGAACAATGAGCAGTTCTTC
14	TRBV7-2	.	.	TRBJ1-6	CASSPQGFNSPLHF	TGTGCCAGCAGCCCACAGGGTTTTAATTCACCCCTCCACTTT